Listed below are T cell receptor beta chains from one sample, sequenced in a study of shared clonotypes between healthy human individuals. Assay: immunoSEQ multiplex PCR; the TCRdb copy retains only in-frame clones and omits some. Among approximately 1.5 million clones listed, about 98.5% were seen once. The material sequenced was naive CD4+ T cells sorted from blood. These receptors came from a man aged 25-45 years in good health. CDR3s include the opening cysteine and the closing phenylalanine or tryptophan. A D gene is named only where the DNA matches it firmly. Clone size, where shown, is once, few, many, or a class for clones that have expanded.

v_gene	j_gene	abundance	d_gene	len	CDR3aa	CDR3nt
TRBV7-3	TRBJ2-1	-	TRBD2	17	CASSLNLGLAGYNEQFF	TGTGCCAGCAGCTTAAATCTGGGACTAGCGGGATACAATGAGCAGTTCTTC
TRBV6-1	TRBJ2-5	-	-	12	CASRALQETQYF	TGTGCCAGCAGGGCGCTCCAAGAGACCCAGTACTTC
TRBV10-3	TRBJ2-3	-	-	15	CAIKAAGTSTDTQYF	TGTGCCATCAAGGCTGCGGGGACTAGCACAGATACGCAGTATTTT
TRBV5-4	TRBJ2-5	-	TRBD2	15	CASSLEREEGETQYF	TGTGCCAGCAGCTTAGAACGGGAGGAGGGAGAGACCCAGTACTTC
TRBV10-3	TRBJ1-1	-	-	13	CAISDLGGTEAFF	TGTGCCATCAGTGATCTCGGGGGGACTGAAGCTTTCTTT
TRBV5-1	TRBJ1-1	-	TRBD1	15	CASSSRTGRGTEAFF	TGCGCCAGCAGCTCAAGGACAGGAAGGGGCACTGAAGCTTTCTTT
TRBV7-9	TRBJ2-1	-	-	12	CASSLELYEQFF	TGTGCCAGCAGCTTAGAGTTATATGAGCAGTTCTTC
TRBV5-1	TRBJ2-7	-	TRBD1	15	CASSPDRSYSYEQYF	TGCGCCAGCAGCCCGGACAGGTCCTACTCCTACGAGCAGTACTTC
TRBV2	TRBJ2-7	-	-	14	CASSEGRSSYEQYF	TGTGCCAGCAGTGAAGGGAGGAGCTCCTACGAGCAGTACTTC
TRBV4-3	TRBJ1-4	-	-	13	CASSKQGGEKLFF	TGCGCCAGCAGCAAACAGGGTGGGGAAAAACTGTTTTTT
TRBV11-2	TRBJ2-5	-	-	14	CASSFSGMAETQYF	TGTGCCAGCAGCTTCTCGGGTATGGCAGAGACCCAGTACTTC
TRBV5-1	TRBJ2-5	-	-	14	CASGPGPEEETQYF	TGCGCCAGCGGACCGGGACCAGAAGAGGAGACCCAGTACTTC
TRBV7-2	TRBJ2-5	-	-	13	CASSLELGETQYF	TGTGCCAGCAGTCTAGAGTTGGGTGAGACCCAGTACTTC
TRBV7-9	TRBJ1-5	-	TRBD1	15	CASSFWTGINQPQHF	TGTGCCAGCAGCTTCTGGACAGGGATCAATCAGCCCCAGCATTTT
TRBV28	TRBJ2-1	-	TRBD2	16	CASISIGTSGTNEQFF	TGTGCCAGCATTTCTATTGGGACTAGCGGGACAAATGAGCAGTTCTTC
TRBV11-2	TRBJ1-1	-	TRBD1	14	CASSYGQGGTEAFF	TGTGCCAGCAGCTACGGACAGGGGGGGACTGAAGCTTTCTTT
TRBV11-3	TRBJ1-1	-	TRBD1	15	CASSLTDRGNTEAFF	TGTGCCAGCAGCCTAACTGACAGGGGGAACACTGAAGCTTTCTTT
TRBV2	TRBJ2-5	-	TRBD1	14	CASSLQGFQETQYF	TGTGCCAGCAGTTTACAGGGGTTCCAAGAGACCCAGTACTTC
TRBV11-3	TRBJ2-3	-	-	12	CASSGLSDTQYF	TGTGCCAGCTCCGGTCTTTCAGATACGCAGTATTTT
TRBV7-2	TRBJ2-5	-	-	14	CASTPQTLGETQYF	TGTGCCAGCACCCCTCAAACACTGGGGGAGACCCAGTACTTC
TRBV5-1	TRBJ1-2	-	TRBD1	13	CASSSGTGSGYTF	TGCGCCAGCAGCTCCGGGACAGGGAGTGGCTACACCTTC
TRBV30	TRBJ2-1	-	-	11	CAWARGGEQFF	TGTGCCTGGGCAAGGGGGGGTGAGCAGTTCTTC
TRBV27	TRBJ1-2	-	TRBD1	15	CASSLGGQGEDGYTF	TGTGCCAGCAGTTTAGGCGGACAGGGTGAGGATGGCTACACCTTC
TRBV18	TRBJ2-5	-	-	14	CASSPMSGQETQYF	TGTGCCAGCTCACCAATGAGTGGCCAAGAGACCCAGTACTTC
TRBV13	TRBJ2-7	-	-	19	CASSSSPHSAGDEPYEQYF	TGTGCCAGCAGCTCCTCCCCGCACAGTGCGGGCGATGAACCCTACGAGCAGTACTTC
TRBV28	TRBJ1-2	-	TRBD1	14	CASSQRDRLYGYTF	TGTGCCAGCAGTCAAAGGGACAGGCTGTATGGCTACACCTTC
TRBV5-5	TRBJ1-1	-	-	13	CASSLAKYTEAFF	TGTGCCAGCAGCTTGGCCAAGTACACTGAAGCTTTCTTT
TRBV28	TRBJ2-1	-	-	16	CASSSLGAVKYNEQFF	TGTGCCAGCAGTTCTCTTGGGGCGGTTAAATACAATGAGCAGTTCTTC
TRBV18	TRBJ1-2	-	-	15	CASSPGVNSNYGYTF	TGTGCCAGCTCACCGGGTGTAAACAGCAACTATGGCTACACCTTC
TRBV30	TRBJ2-3	-	-	12	CAWDTSGDTQYF	TGTGCCTGGGACACCTCGGGAGATACGCAGTATTTT
TRBV9	TRBJ2-7	-	TRBD2	17	CASSVDGRLAGADEQYF	TGTGCCAGCAGCGTAGACGGTAGACTAGCGGGAGCGGACGAGCAGTACTTC
TRBV5-1	TRBJ1-1	-	-	17	CASSLIQMGAGGTEAFF	TGCGCCAGCAGTTTGATTCAGATGGGGGCGGGAGGCACTGAAGCTTTCTTT
TRBV5-4	TRBJ2-7	-	-	15	CASSQGRGQNYEQYF	TGTGCCAGCAGCCAGGGACGGGGACAAAACTACGAGCAGTACTTC
TRBV5-1	TRBJ2-3	-	TRBD2	16	CASSRLAGESTDTQYF	TGCGCCAGCAGCAGACTAGCGGGAGAGAGCACAGATACGCAGTATTTT
TRBV5-6	TRBJ1-2	-	-	13	CASSWAPGAGYTF	TGTGCCAGCAGCTGGGCTCCAGGGGCAGGCTACACCTTC
TRBV28	TRBJ2-5	-	TRBD2	16	CASSLTGTSGRGGQYF	TGTGCCAGCAGTTTAACCGGGACTAGCGGGCGGGGGGGCCAGTACTTC
TRBV6-1	TRBJ1-5	-	-	15	CASRFGTGGNQPQHF	TGTGCCAGCAGATTCGGGACCGGGGGCAATCAGCCCCAGCATTTT
TRBV19	TRBJ1-3	-	-	14	CASDDTDSGNTIYF	TGTGCCAGTGATGACACTGACTCTGGAAACACCATATATTTT
TRBV5-1	TRBJ1-1	-	-	15	CASSLAGTQMAEAFF	TGCGCCAGCAGCTTGGCTGGCACCCAAATGGCTGAAGCTTTCTTT
TRBV7-3	TRBJ1-2	few	TRBD1	13	CASSPGQGYGYTF	TGTGCCAGCAGCCCGGGACAGGGGTATGGCTACACCTTC
TRBV5-1	TRBJ2-2	-	TRBD2	16	CASSETSGRNTGELFF	TGCGCCAGCAGCGAAACTAGCGGGAGAAACACCGGGGAGCTGTTTTTT
TRBV7-6	TRBJ2-3	-	TRBD1	14	CASSSEGATDTQYF	TGTGCCAGCAGCTCTGAGGGGGCCACAGATACGCAGTATTTT
TRBV2	TRBJ1-1	-	TRBD1	13	CASTEGAGTEAFF	TGTGCCAGCACCGAGGGGGCAGGGACTGAAGCTTTCTTT
TRBV7-2	TRBJ1-2	-	-	12	CASSSADYGYTF	TGTGCCAGCAGCTCTGCGGACTATGGCTACACCTTC
TRBV18	TRBJ2-5	-	-	14	CASSPDNSQETQYF	TGTGCCAGCTCACCAGATAACAGTCAAGAGACCCAGTACTTC
TRBV18	TRBJ2-1	-	-	17	CASSPPLGGAFYNEQFF	TGTGCCAGCTCACCGCCCCTGGGGGGCGCTTTTTATAATGAGCAGTTCTTC
TRBV18	TRBJ2-6	once	TRBD1	20	CASSPSSGTGAYSGANVLTF	TGTGCCAGCTCACCGTCATCCGGGACAGGGGCCTACTCTGGGGCCAACGTCCTGACTTTC
TRBV5-1	TRBJ2-3	-	-	12	CASSLTTDTQYF	TGCGCCAGCAGCTTGACGACAGATACGCAGTATTTT
TRBV6-6	TRBJ2-1	-	-	14	CASRRPGATHEQFF	TGTGCCAGCAGACGCCCGGGAGCCACCCATGAGCAGTTCTTC